This entry describes one T cell receptor beta chain. The sample originates from a study of PD-L1 blockade in urothelial cancer. Study-wide background: Chemotherapy regimens numbering 0 to 3 had been given to patients.

Produced via immunoSEQ multiplex PCR; TCRdb's table is partial and in-frame only. The sample contains about 91,000 clones, 90% of which appear only once. The CDR3 is made up of 15 amino acids. Per germline, CDR1 MNHNS and CDR2 SASEGT. Trimming removed 7 bases from V and 7 bases from J; junction bases left unmatched: 9. The source was PBMCs, collected around atezolizumab (anti-PD-L1) treatment. This clonotype was sampled from a man between 60 and 70 years old with urothelial cancer. This sequence joins TRBV6-1 and TRBJ1-5; 11 nucleotides line up with TRBD1. CDR3: CASTPGQGGLQPQHF. The CDR3, as DNA: TGTGCCAGCACCCCGGGACAGGGGGGCTTGCAGCCCCAGCATTTT.